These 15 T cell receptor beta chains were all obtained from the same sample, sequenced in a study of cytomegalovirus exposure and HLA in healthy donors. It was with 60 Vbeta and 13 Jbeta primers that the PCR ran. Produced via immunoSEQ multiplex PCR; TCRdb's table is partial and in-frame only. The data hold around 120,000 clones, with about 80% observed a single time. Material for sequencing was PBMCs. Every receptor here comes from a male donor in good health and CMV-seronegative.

The CDR3 sequence: CASSPRDRTYNEQFF. The DNA of the CDR3 is TGTGCCAGCAGCCCTAGGGACAGAACCTACAATGAGCAGTTCTTC. The chain joins TRBV9 to TRBJ2-1; 7 positions agree with TRBD1. Germline assignment: CDR1 SGDLS and CDR2 YYNGEE. Trimming removed 4 bases from V and 2 bases from J; junction bases left unmatched: 6. The CDR3 has 15 amino acids.

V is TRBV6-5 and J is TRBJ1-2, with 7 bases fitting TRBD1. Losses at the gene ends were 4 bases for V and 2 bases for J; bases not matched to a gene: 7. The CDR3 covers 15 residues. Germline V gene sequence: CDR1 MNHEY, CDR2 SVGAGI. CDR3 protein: CASSSSGTANYGYTF. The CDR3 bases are TGTGCCAGCAGTTCCTCTGGGACAGCCAACTATGGCTACACCTTC.

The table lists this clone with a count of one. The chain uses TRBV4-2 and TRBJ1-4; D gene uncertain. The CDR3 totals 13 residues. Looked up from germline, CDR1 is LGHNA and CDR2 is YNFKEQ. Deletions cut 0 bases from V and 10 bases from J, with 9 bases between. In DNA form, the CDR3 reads TGTGCCAGCAGCCAAGATGTGGGAGGAAAACTGTTTTTT. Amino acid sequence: CASSQDVGGKLFF.

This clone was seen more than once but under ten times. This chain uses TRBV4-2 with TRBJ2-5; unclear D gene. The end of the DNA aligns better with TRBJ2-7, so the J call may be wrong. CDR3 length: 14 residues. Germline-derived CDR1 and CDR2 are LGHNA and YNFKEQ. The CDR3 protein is CASSQLRNLYEQYF. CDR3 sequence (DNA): TGTGCCAGCAGCCAACTGAGAAATCTCTACGAGCAGTACTTC.

The DNA for the CDR3 is TGCGCCAGCAGCCAAGATAGAGGCACACCTAGCTATGGCTACACCTTC. It yields the protein CASSQDRGTPSYGYTF. V and J are TRBV4-3 and TRBJ1-2; D is uncertain. The CDR3 extends over 16 amino acids. The V gene's germline CDR1 is LGHNA and CDR2 YSLEER. V lost 0 bases, J lost 4 bases, and 15 bases lay in between.

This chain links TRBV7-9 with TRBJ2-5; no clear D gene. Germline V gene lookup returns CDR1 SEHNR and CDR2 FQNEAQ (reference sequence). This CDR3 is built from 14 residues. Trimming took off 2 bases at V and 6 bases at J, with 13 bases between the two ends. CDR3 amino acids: CASSLSEAWQTQYF. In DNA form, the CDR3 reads TGTGCCAGCAGCTTATCAGAGGCCTGGCAGACCCAGTACTTC.

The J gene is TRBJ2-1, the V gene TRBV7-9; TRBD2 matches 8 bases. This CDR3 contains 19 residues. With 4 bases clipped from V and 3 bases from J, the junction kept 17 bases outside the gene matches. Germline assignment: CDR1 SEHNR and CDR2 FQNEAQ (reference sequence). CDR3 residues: CASSSSSGGRQPFYNEQFF. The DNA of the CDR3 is TGTGCCAGCAGCTCATCTTCCGGCGGGAGGCAACCTTTCTACAATGAGCAGTTCTTC.

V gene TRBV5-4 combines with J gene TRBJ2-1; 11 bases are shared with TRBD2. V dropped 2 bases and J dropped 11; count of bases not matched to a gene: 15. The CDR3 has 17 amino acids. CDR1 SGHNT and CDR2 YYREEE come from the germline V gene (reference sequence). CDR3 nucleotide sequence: TGTGCCAGCAGCTTTGGCGTATTAGCGGGGGGGCCAGGGAAGCAGTTCTTC. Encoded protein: CASSFGVLAGGPGKQFF.

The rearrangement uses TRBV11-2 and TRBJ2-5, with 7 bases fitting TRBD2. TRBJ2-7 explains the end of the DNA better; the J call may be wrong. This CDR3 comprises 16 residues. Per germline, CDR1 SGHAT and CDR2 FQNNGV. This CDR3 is CASSLSPGGTASEQYF. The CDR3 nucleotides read TGTGCCAGCAGCTTAAGCCCCGGGGGGACCGCAAGCGAGCAGTACTTC.

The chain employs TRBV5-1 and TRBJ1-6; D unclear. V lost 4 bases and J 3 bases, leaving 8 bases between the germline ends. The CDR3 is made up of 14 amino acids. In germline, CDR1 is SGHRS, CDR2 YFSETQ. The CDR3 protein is CASSLQSYNSPLHF. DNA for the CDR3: TGCGCCAGCAGCCTACAGAGCTATAATTCACCCCTCCACTTT.

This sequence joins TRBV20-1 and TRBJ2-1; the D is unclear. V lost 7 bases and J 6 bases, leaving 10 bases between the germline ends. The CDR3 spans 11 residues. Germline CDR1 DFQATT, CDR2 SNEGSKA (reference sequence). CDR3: CSGSTGNEQFF. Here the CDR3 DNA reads TGCAGTGGCAGCACGGGCAATGAGCAGTTCTTC.

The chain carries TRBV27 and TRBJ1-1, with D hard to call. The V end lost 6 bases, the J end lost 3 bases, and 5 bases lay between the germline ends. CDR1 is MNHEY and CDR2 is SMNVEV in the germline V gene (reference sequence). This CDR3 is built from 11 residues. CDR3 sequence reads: CASRRYTEAFF. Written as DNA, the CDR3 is TGTGCCAGCAGGCGTTACACTGAAGCTTTCTTT.

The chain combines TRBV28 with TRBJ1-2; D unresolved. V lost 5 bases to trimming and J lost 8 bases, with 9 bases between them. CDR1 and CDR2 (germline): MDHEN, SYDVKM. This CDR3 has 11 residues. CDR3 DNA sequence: TGTGCCAGCAGTCTTTCCCGGGGCTACACCTTC. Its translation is CASSLSRGYTF.

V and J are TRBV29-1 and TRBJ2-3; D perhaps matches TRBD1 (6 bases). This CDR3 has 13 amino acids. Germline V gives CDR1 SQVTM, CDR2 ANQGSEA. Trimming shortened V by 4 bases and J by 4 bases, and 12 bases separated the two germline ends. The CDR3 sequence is CSVAGRGADTQYF. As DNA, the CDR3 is TGCAGCGTTGCGGGCAGGGGCGCAGATACGCAGTATTTT.

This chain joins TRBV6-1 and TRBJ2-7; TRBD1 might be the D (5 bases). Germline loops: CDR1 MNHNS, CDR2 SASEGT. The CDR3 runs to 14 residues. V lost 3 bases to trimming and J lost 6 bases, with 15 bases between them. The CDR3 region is CASSEAGWSSEQYF. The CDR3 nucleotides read TGTGCCAGCAGTGAGGCAGGGTGGAGTAGCGAGCAGTACTTC.